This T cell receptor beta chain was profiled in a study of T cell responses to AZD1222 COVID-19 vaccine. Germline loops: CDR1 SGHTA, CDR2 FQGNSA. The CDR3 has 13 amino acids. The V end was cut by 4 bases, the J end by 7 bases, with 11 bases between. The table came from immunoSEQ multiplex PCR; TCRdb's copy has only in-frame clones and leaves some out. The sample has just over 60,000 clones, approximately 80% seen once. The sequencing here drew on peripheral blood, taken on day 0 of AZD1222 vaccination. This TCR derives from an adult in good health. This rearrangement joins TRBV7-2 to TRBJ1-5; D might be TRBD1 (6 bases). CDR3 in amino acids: CASSSLQGQPQHF. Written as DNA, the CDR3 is TGTGCCAGCAGCTCTTTACAGGGCCAGCCCCAGCATTTT.